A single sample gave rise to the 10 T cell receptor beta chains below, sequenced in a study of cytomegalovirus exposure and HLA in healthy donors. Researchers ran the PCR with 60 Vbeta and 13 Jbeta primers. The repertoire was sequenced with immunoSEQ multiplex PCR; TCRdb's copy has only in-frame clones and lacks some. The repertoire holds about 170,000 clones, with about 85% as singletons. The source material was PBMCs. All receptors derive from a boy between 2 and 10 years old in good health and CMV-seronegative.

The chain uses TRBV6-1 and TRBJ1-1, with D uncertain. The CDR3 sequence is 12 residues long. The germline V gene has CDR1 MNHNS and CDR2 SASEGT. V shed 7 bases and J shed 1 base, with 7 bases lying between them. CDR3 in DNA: TGTGCCAGCATGCGGGGGAACACTGAAGCTTTCTTT. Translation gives CASMRGNTEAFF.

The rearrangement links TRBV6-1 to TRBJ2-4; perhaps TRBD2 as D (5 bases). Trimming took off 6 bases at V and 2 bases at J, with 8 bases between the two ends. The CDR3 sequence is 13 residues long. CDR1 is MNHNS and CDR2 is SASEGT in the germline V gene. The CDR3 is CASSPGSKNIQYF. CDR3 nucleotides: TGTGCCAGCAGCCCGGGGTCCAAAAACATTCAGTACTTC.

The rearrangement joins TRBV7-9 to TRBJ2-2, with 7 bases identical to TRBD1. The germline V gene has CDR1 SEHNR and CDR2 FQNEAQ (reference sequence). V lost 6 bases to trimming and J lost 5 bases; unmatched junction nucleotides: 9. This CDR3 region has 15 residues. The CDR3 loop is CASSNPGQKTGELFF. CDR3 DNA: TGTGCCAGCAGTAACCCGGGACAGAAGACCGGGGAGCTGTTTTTT.

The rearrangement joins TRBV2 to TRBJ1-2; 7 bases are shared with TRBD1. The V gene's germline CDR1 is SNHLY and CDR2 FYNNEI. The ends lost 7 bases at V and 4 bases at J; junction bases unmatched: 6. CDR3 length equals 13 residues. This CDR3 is CASTEDRTYGYTF. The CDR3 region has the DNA TGTGCCAGCACCGAGGACAGGACCTATGGCTACACCTTC.

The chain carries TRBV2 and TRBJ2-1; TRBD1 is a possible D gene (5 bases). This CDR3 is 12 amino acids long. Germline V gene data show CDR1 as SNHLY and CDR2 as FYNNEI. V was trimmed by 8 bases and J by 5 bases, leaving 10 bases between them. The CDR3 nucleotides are TGTGCCAGCTGGGGCCGGGACAATGAGCAGTTCTTC. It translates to CASWGRDNEQFF. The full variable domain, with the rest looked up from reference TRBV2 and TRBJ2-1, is EPEVTQTPSHQVTQMGQEVILRCVPISNHLYFYWYRQILGQKVEFLVSFYNNEISEKSEIFDDQFSVERPDGSNFTLKIRSTKLEDSAMYFCASWGRDNEQFFGPGTRLTVL.

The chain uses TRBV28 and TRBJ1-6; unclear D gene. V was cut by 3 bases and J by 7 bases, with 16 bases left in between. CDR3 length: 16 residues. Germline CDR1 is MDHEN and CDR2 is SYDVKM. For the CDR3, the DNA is TGTGCCAGCAGTTTGGAGTTGGAGGTAACGAATTCACCCCTCCACTTT. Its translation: CASSLELEVTNSPLHF.

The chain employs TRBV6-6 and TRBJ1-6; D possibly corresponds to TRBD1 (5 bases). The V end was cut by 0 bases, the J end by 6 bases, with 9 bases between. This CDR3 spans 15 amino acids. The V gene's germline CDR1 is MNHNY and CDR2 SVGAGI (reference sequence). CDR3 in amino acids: CASSYSGQVNSPLHF. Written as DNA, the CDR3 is TGTGCCAGCAGTTACTCGGGGCAGGTTAATTCACCCCTCCACTTT.

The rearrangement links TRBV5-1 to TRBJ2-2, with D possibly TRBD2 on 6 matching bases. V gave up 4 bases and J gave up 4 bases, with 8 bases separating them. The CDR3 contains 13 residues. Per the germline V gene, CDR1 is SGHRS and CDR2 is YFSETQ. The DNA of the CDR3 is TGCGCCAGCAGCCCGCGGGGCACCGGGGAGCTGTTTTTT. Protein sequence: CASSPRGTGELFF.

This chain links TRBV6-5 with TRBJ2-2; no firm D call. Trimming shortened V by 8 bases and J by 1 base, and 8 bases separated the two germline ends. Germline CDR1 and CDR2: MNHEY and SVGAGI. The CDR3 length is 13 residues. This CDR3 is CASHRLNTGELFF. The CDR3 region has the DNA TGTGCCAGCCATCGGTTGAACACCGGGGAGCTGTTTTTT.

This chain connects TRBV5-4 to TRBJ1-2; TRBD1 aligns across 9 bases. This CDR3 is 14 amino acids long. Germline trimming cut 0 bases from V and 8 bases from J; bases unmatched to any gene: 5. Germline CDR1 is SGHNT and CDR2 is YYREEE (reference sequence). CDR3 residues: CASSLDRGQGGYTF. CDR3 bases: TGTGCCAGCAGCTTGGACAGGGGGCAAGGGGGCTACACCTTC.